Presented here are 19 T cell receptor beta chains from one specimen sequenced in a study of vaccination effects on CD4 cells after COVID-19 (dated 2022 in TCRdb). In the ViraFEST assay, PBMC were stimulated with viral peptide pools, and antigen-specific CD4+ T cell clonotypes were then identified by expansion using TCR sequencing. After less than 13 days of culture, CD4+ T cells were isolated with the EasySep CD4+ T cell isolation kit. Library construction relied on the immunoSEQ multiplex PCR assay. This is the immuneACCESS table as TCRdb keeps it, with only in-frame sequences that have V and J called. A part of the clones is gone; compared with another copy, unresolved V genes explain less than half, and the rest is unexplained. This sample gives some 20,000 clones in total; 70% of them show up just once. 16% of the sample is held by the ten biggest clonotypes. What these receptors recognize is not known.

Sequencing was performed on CD4+ T cells from PBMCs cultured with HCoV-229E spike peptides, taken before COVID-19 vaccination. In light of the paper, this sample's cell subset or site label describes: HCoV-229E spike overlapping peptide pool stimulation. These receptor sequences come from a human donor who received a COVID-19 vaccine.

J is TRBJ2-3 and V is TRBV24-1, with D tentatively TRBD2 (6 bases). The germline CDR1 and CDR2 sequences are KGHDR and SFDVKD. Trimming removed 9 bases from V and 4 bases from J, with 25 bases in between. The CDR3 loop spans 17 amino acids. CDR3 nucleotides: TGTGCCACCCTACGGCGGAGGGCAACAAAGTCCCCAGATACGCAGTATTTT. Translated: CATLRRRATKSPDTQYF.

The genes are TRBV18 and TRBJ2-2, with D possibly called TRBD1 or TRBD2 (5 bases each). Trimming stripped 0 bases from V and 2 bases from J, with 13 bases between. This CDR3 comprises 17 residues. Germline CDR1 is KGHSH and CDR2 is LQKENI. The CDR3 region has the DNA TGTGCCAGCTCACCACCAAGGTCGGGACCCAACACCGGGGAGCTGTTTTTT. Amino acids: CASSPPRSGPNTGELFF.

The chain recombines TRBV24-1 with TRBJ2-1, with TRBD2 identical over 10 bases. V trimming: 5 bases; J trimming: 8 bases; junction bases outside the gene matches: 2. The CDR3 is 13 residues long. Germline CDR1 is KGHDR and CDR2 is SFDVKD. CDR3 nucleotide sequence: TGTGCCACCAGTGGAGCGGGGGGGGATGAGCAGTTCTTC. Encoded protein: CATSGAGGDEQFF.

The rearrangement links TRBV25-1 to TRBJ2-5; 9 positions match TRBD2. Looked up from germline, CDR1 is MGHDK and CDR2 is SYGVNS. V was pared by 3 bases and J by 0 bases, with 2 bases of the junction left unmatched. The CDR3 has 15 residues. Written as DNA, the CDR3 is TGTGCCAGCAGTGAGCCTAGCGGGAACCAAGAGACCCAGTACTTC. Translation: CASSEPSGNQETQYF.

This clone was counted between two and nine times. The gene calls are TRBV10-3 and TRBJ2-2; no clear D gene. V was clipped by 2 bases and J by 6 bases, with 7 bases between them. Germline CDR1 is ENHRY and CDR2 is SYGVKD. This CDR3 comprises 13 residues. DNA for the CDR3: TGTGCCATCAGTGAGATAGCTCCCGGGGAGCTGTTTTTT. Translating it yields CAISEIAPGELFF.

This clone was detected a few times. J is TRBJ1-6 and V is TRBV20-1; D gene unclear. V was shortened by 3 bases and J by 7 bases, with 10 bases between the two germline ends. Germline lookup yields CDR1 DFQATT and CDR2 SNEGSKA (reference sequence). This CDR3 contains 13 residues. The CDR3 is CSASVGRNSPLHF. CDR3 nucleotide sequence: TGCAGTGCTAGTGTAGGTAGAAATTCACCCCTCCACTTT.

CDR3 region: CASSPTTGQANEKLFF. CDR3 coding DNA: TGTGCCAGCTCACCAACAACGGGACAGGCTAATGAAAAACTGTTTTTT. V gene TRBV18 combines with J gene TRBJ1-4, with 8 bases that match TRBD1. With V trimmed by 2 bases and J by 3 bases, 5 bases remained unmatched. CDR3 length: 16 residues. The V gene's germline CDR1 is KGHSH and CDR2 LQKENI. The variable domain in full, with the rest retrieved from reference TRBV18 and TRBJ1-4, is NAGVMQNPRHLVRRRGQEARLRCSPMKGHSHVYWYRQLPEEGLKFMVYLQKENIIDESGMPKERFSAEFPKEGPSILRIQQVVRGDSAAYFCASSPTTGQANEKLFFGSGTQLSVL.

The rearrangement uses TRBV2 and TRBJ1-1; D gene uncertain. Germline V gene data show CDR1 as SNHLY and CDR2 as FYNNEI. CDR3 length: 13 amino acids. V lost 7 bases and J 1 base, leaving 10 bases between the germline ends. The CDR3 spells CASNLNENTEAFF. CDR3 DNA sequence: TGTGCCAGCAACCTTAACGAGAACACTGAAGCTTTCTTT.

The rearrangement joins TRBV9 to TRBJ2-1, with 14 positions matching TRBD2. This CDR3 has 17 residues. In germline, CDR1 is SGDLS, CDR2 YYNGEE. With 4 bases clipped from V and 2 bases from J, the junction kept 5 bases outside the gene matches. In nucleotides, the CDR3 is TGTGCCAGCAGCTCGGGACTAGCGGGAGTACCCTACAATGAGCAGTTCTTC. It is translated as CASSSGLAGVPYNEQFF. The complete variable domain, with remaining parts taken from reference TRBV9 and TRBJ2-1, reads DSGVTQTPKHLITATGQRVTLRCSPRSGDLSVYWYQQSLDQGLQFLIQYYNGEERAKGNILERFSAQQFPDLHSELNLSSLELGDSALYFCASSSGLAGVPYNEQFFGPGTRLTVL.

This rearrangement joins TRBV10-1 to TRBJ2-6, with D tentatively TRBD1 (6 bases). Per germline, CDR1 WNHNN and CDR2 SYGVQD (reference sequence). Trimming removed 6 bases from V and 0 bases from J, with 12 bases in between. The CDR3 covers 16 residues. CDR3 DNA: TGCGCCAGCAGCGGCACGGACAGCTCTGGGGCCAACGTCCTGACTTTC. Amino acid sequence: CASSGTDSSGANVLTF.

This chain uses TRBV5-6 with TRBJ1-4; D call uncertain. The CDR3 is 16 residues long. The germline CDR1 and CDR2 sequences are SGHDT and YYEEEE. Trimming took 4 bases from V and 7 from J, leaving 20 bases between them. The DNA of the CDR3 is TGTGCCAGCAGCCGGTATAACGGGCCTCGGGGTGAAAAACTGTTTTTT. The encoded protein is CASSRYNGPRGEKLFF.

As DNA, the CDR3 is TGTGCCAGCAGCGTAGCCCCCGGGACAAGTCCCCCGTACGAGCAGTACTTC. It specifies CASSVAPGTSPPYEQYF. The genes are TRBV9 and TRBJ2-7, with a possible D match to TRBD1 (6 bases). This CDR3 spans 17 amino acids. V shed 0 bases and J shed 4 bases, with 20 bases lying between them. Germline CDR1 and CDR2: SGDLS and YYNGEE. Using reference TRBV9 and TRBJ2-7 for the parts outside the CDR3, the full variable domain is DSGVTQTPKHLITATGQRVTLRCSPRSGDLSVYWYQQSLDQGLQFLIQYYNGEERAKGNILERFSAQQFPDLHSELNLSSLELGDSALYFCASSVAPGTSPPYEQYFGPGTRLTVT.

The genes are TRBV7-9 and TRBJ2-7; D ambiguous. The V gene lost 3 bases and the J gene lost 0 bases, with 3 bases spanning the gap. Germline V gene sequence: CDR1 SEHNR, CDR2 FQNEAQ (reference sequence). The CDR3 covers 12 residues. CDR3 loop: CASSFLSYEQYF. For the CDR3, the DNA is TGTGCCAGCAGCTTCCTCTCCTACGAGCAGTACTTC.

V is TRBV9 and J is TRBJ2-3; 10 bases are a match to TRBD2. V dropped 1 base and J dropped 4; count of bases not matched to a gene: 3. This CDR3 contains 15 residues. Germline V gene lookup returns CDR1 SGDLS and CDR2 YYNGEE. CDR3 coding DNA: TGTGCCAGCAGCGTAAGACTAGCGGGCGCAGATACGCAGTATTTT. Residues: CASSVRLAGADTQYF.

This clone was seen more than once but under ten times. The chain has TRBV9 and TRBJ1-6; D perhaps matches TRBD1 (6 bases). V lost 4 bases, J lost 10 bases, and 27 bases lay in between. Germline values: CDR1 SGDLS, CDR2 YYNGEE. The CDR3 length is 18 residues. The CDR3 loop reads CASSPEGGRVRSGSPLHF. The CDR3 DNA is TGTGCCAGCAGCCCGGAGGGGGGGCGAGTGAGATCGGGCTCACCCCTCCACTTT. The full variable domain, rest sourced from reference TRBV9 and TRBJ1-6, is DSGVTQTPKHLITATGQRVTLRCSPRSGDLSVYWYQQSLDQGLQFLIQYYNGEERAKGNILERFSAQQFPDLHSELNLSSLELGDSALYFCASSPEGGRVRSGSPLHFGNGTRLTVT.

The rearrangement joins TRBV6-2 or TRBV6-3 to TRBJ2-7, with 10 bases fitting TRBD1. The CDR3 sequence is 17 residues long. With V trimmed by 2 bases and J by 0 bases, 7 bases remained unmatched. Germline-derived CDR1 and CDR2 are MNHEY and SVGEGT. The CDR3 region has the DNA TGTGCCAGCAGTTACCCGACAGGGGGCGCGGGCTCCTACGAGCAGTACTTC. Its translation: CASSYPTGGAGSYEQYF.

V usage is TRBV24-1 and J usage is TRBJ1-2, with D uncertain. The CDR3 sequence is 11 residues long. V shed 5 bases and J shed 5 bases, with 5 bases lying between them. In germline, CDR1 is KGHDR, CDR2 SFDVKD. CDR3 DNA: TGTGCCACCAGTGTAGGGTATGGCTACACCTTC. Translated, it gives CATSVGYGYTF.

The chain uses TRBV9 and TRBJ2-1, with D hard to call. V was shortened by 8 bases and J by 5 bases, with 17 bases between the two germline ends. CDR3 length: 14 amino acids. The V gene's germline CDR1 is SGDLS and CDR2 YYNGEE. The CDR3 DNA reads TGTGCCAGTTCTAGGGCTAGAGTAGACAATGAGCAGTTCTTC. Its translation is CASSRARVDNEQFF.

CDR3 bases: TGCGCCAGCAGTCAGGGACTGCGAGCACCCCTCCACTTT. This gives the protein CASSQGLRAPLHF. This chain uses TRBV23-1 with TRBJ1-6; D is possibly TRBD1 (5 bases). TRBV23-1 is recorded as an ORF, its role being uncertain. This CDR3 is built from 13 residues. The ends were cut back, 3 bases at V and 11 bases at J, with 11 bases in the middle.